These T cell receptor beta chains were read from a single sample in a study of spatial heterogeneity in lung cancer. TCRdb re-called the 5' RACE reads with MiXCR, one entry per CDR3 protein. Among around 50,000 distinct CDR3 sequences listed, 7.5% to 8% were seen once. Material: PBMCs, obtained at surgery. The receptors shown here come from a female donor with early-stage non-small cell lung cancer. The CDR3 runs from the conserved cysteine through the conserved F or W. The order of the fields is D gene, clone size, V gene, J gene, CDR3 DNA, CDR3 protein. A D gene is named only where the DNA matches it firmly. Clone size is not always given. Where it is, it says once, few, many or a class for expanded clones.

>NA|many|TRBV7-9|TRBJ2-2
TGTGCCAGCAGCTTAGACAGCGGGGAGCTGTTTTTT
CASSLDSGELFF
>NA|NA|TRBV6-2/TRBV6-3|TRBJ2-2
TGTGCCAGCAGTTACAGGACATTTGACACCGGGGAGCTGTTTTTT
CASSYRTFDTGELFF
>TRBD2|NA|TRBV3-1|TRBJ2-1
TGTGCCAGCAGCCAAGATTTGGGTAGCGGGAGGTACAATGAGCAGTTCTTC
CASSQDLGSGRYNEQFF
>NA|many|TRBV5-5|TRBJ2-5
TGTGCCAGCAGCAGGGGCCAGAACCAAGAGACCCAGTACTTC
CASSRGQNQETQYF
>NA|many|TRBV10-2|TRBJ2-3
TGCGCCAGCAAGGAACCGTGGGGCACAGATACGCAGTATTTT
CASKEPWGTDTQYF
>NA|NA|TRBV4-2|TRBJ1-4
TGTGCCAGCAGCCAAGACCCGGGTTCGGCGGGTGAAAAACTGTTTTTT
CASSQDPGSAGEKLFF
>NA|many|TRBV14|TRBJ2-3
TGTGCCAGCAGCCAAGGATCAGCTCTAGATAGGACGCAGTATTTT
CASSQGSALDRTQYF
>NA|NA|TRBV19|TRBJ2-2
TGTGCCAGAAGGGGGAACACCGGGGAGCTGTTTTTT
CARRGNTGELFF
>NA|many|TRBV11-1|TRBJ1-2
TGTGCCAGCAGCTTACTTGGCCAGAACTATGGCTACACCTTC
CASSLLGQNYGYTF
>TRBD1|few|TRBV23-1|TRBJ2-1
TGCGCCAGCAGTCGGGGGACAGGTCACAATGAGCAGTTCTTC
CASSRGTGHNEQFF
>NA|few|TRBV5-5|TRBJ2-1
TGTGCCAGCAGCCATAGAGGGGAGGCGGAGCAGTTCTTC
CASSHRGEAEQFF
>NA|few|TRBV19|TRBJ2-5
TGTGCCAGTAGTATAGGTCAGAGTAGTTGGGAGACCCAGTACTTC
CASSIGQSSWETQYF
>NA|few|TRBV19|TRBJ1-3
TGTGCCAGTAGTATTGACAGCGGAAACACCATATATTTT
CASSIDSGNTIYF
>NA|few|TRBV15|TRBJ2-2
TGTGCCACCAGCAGACGACATGGGACCATTACGAACACCGGGGAGCTGTTTTTT
CATSRRHGTITNTGELFF
>TRBD1|many|TRBV7-2|TRBJ1-2
TGTGCCAGCAGCCCCTCCCCCGGGACAGGGGGCCACAATGGCTACACCTTC
CASSPSPGTGGHNGYTF
>TRBD1|NA|TRBV30|TRBJ2-1
TGTGCCTGCGACAGGGGTTACATTGGCAATGAGCAGTTCTTC
CACDRGYIGNEQFF
>NA|many|TRBV12-3/TRBV12-4|TRBJ2-5
TGTGCCAGCAGTTACCAAGAGACCCAGTACTTC
CASSYQETQYF
>NA|NA|TRBV28|TRBJ2-7
TGTGCCAGCAGTGGGGCTTCCTTTCCCGATCTTTACGAGCAGTACTTC
CASSGASFPDLYEQYF
>TRBD1|NA|TRBV6-1|TRBJ2-7
TGTGCCAGCAGTGGGGACAGGGGAGGAGGCGAGCAGTACTTC
CASSGDRGGGEQYF
>NA|many|TRBV6-6|TRBJ1-5
TGTGCCAGCAGGTACGCGAGCAATCAGCCCCAGCATTTT
CASRYASNQPQHF
>TRBD1|few|TRBV12-5|TRBJ1-2
TGTGCTAGTGGTTTGGTTAGGACAGGGGGCTATGGCTACACCTTC
CASGLVRTGGYGYTF
>NA|many|TRBV7-2|TRBJ2-7
TGTGCCAGCAGCTTAAGGCAGGGAAACTACGAGCAGTACTTC
CASSLRQGNYEQYF
>NA|many|TRBV4-3|TRBJ1-6
TGCGCCAGCAGCCAAGAGTCCGATTCACCCCTCCACTTT
CASSQESDSPLHF
>TRBD2|many|TRBV4-1|TRBJ2-7
TGCGCCAGCAGTGCTAGCGGGGGTAATTACGAGCAGTACTTC
CASSASGGNYEQYF
>TRBD2|NA|TRBV7-2|TRBJ2-7
TGTGCCAGCAGCCCGCTAGCGGGGAACTCCTACGAGCAGTACTTC
CASSPLAGNSYEQYF
>NA|many|TRBV3-1|TRBJ2-5
TGTGCCAGCAGCCAATCAGGGCAACAAGAGACCCAGTACTTC
CASSQSGQQETQYF
>NA|few|TRBV7-9|TRBJ2-7
TGTGCCAGCGAGAAATTTAGCTCCTACGAGCAGTACTTC
CASEKFSSYEQYF
>TRBD1|few|TRBV6-5|TRBJ2-1
TGTGCCAGCAGTGTCCGGGACAGCAACAATGAGCAGTTCTTC
CASSVRDSNNEQFF
>TRBD2|medium-sized|TRBV6-6|TRBJ2-5
TGTGCCAGCAGTTATTTGGCGGGGGGGCTTCTACCCGACCAAGAGACCCAGTACTTC
CASSYLAGGLLPDQETQYF
>TRBD1|NA|TRBV27|TRBJ2-3
TGTGCCACCAAAGCGGACAGGGCGCCCACAGATACGCAGTATTTT
CATKADRAPTDTQYF
>TRBD1|NA|TRBV5-1|TRBJ2-7
TGCGCCAGCAGCTTGGCCGGACAGGCCTCCTACGAGCAGTACTTC
CASSLAGQASYEQYF
>NA|NA|TRBV7-8|TRBJ2-3
TGTGCCAGCAGCCCCGTCGGTACTTCTGGGCGGGATACGCAGTATTTT
CASSPVGTSGRDTQYF
>NA|few|TRBV5-4|TRBJ2-2
TGTGCCAGCAGTAACACCGGGGAGCTGTTTTTT
CASSNTGELFF
>NA|few|TRBV10-3|TRBJ2-3
TGTGCCATCAGTGAGTCGTTCTCGGCTAGCACAGATACGCAGTATTTT
CAISESFSASTDTQYF
>NA|NA|TRBV6-2/TRBV6-3|TRBJ2-7
TGTGCCAGAATTAATGCCGGGGAGGCCTACGAGCAGTACTTC
CARINAGEAYEQYF
>NA|many|TRBV10-3|TRBJ1-1
TGTGCCATCAGACGGGCTGGCACTGAAGCTTTCTTT
CAIRRAGTEAFF
>NA|few|TRBV5-1|TRBJ2-1
TGCGCCAGCAGCTTGGACGTAGGGTACTCCTACAATGAGCAGTTCTTC
CASSLDVGYSYNEQFF
>NA|few|TRBV15|TRBJ1-4
TGTGCCACCAGCAGAGATTTCACTTATGAAAAACTGTTTTTT
CATSRDFTYEKLFF
>NA|few|TRBV7-8|TRBJ2-5
TGTGCCAGCAGCCCCGGATGGGCAGGAGACCAAGAGACCCAGTACTTC
CASSPGWAGDQETQYF
>NA|many|TRBV9|TRBJ1-4
TGTGCCAGCAGCAGGGGTTCCGCTAATGAAAAACTGTTTTTT
CASSRGSANEKLFF
>NA|NA|TRBV30|TRBJ1-5
TGTGCCTGGAGTGTAGGCTTGGATCAGCCCCAGCATTTT
CAWSVGLDQPQHF
>NA|many|TRBV9|TRBJ2-1
TGTGCCAGCAGCGTAGGCAGGTCGGGTGAGCAGTTCTTC
CASSVGRSGEQFF
>NA|many|TRBV20-1|TRBJ1-1
TGCAGTGTACAGGGCATCAGATCGACTCAGTTCACTGAAGCTTTCTTT
CSVQGIRSTQFTEAFF
>NA|NA|TRBV15|TRBJ1-4
TGTGCCACCAGCTCCCCGGGACACAAGATTGCAACTAATGAAAAACTGTTTTTT
CATSSPGHKIATNEKLFF
>NA|many|TRBV28|TRBJ2-4
TGTGCCAGCAGTTTTCCCGGGTCGGCCAAAAACATTCAGTACTTC
CASSFPGSAKNIQYF
>TRBD2|many|TRBV2|TRBJ2-3
TGTGCCAGTGGTAGCGGGGGGGAAGATACGCAGTATTTT
CASGSGGEDTQYF
>TRBD2|many|TRBV10-2|TRBJ2-5
TGCGCCAGCAGTGAGTCGGGAGGGGATCAGACCCAGTACTTC
CASSESGGDQTQYF
>NA|few|TRBV7-8|TRBJ1-2
TGTGCCAGCAGCTTAGGGCCAGGGGACGGCTACACCTTC
CASSLGPGDGYTF
>NA|many|TRBV18|TRBJ2-1
TGTGCCAGCTCACCACCTAGCGTGTATGAGCAGTTCTTC
CASSPPSVYEQFF
>NA|NA|TRBV2|TRBJ2-4
TGTGCCAGCAGTGAAGCATTGGACTATCGGAACATTCAGTACTTC
CASSEALDYRNIQYF
>TRBD1|NA|TRBV4-2|TRBJ1-1
TGTGCCAGCAGCCAAGACCGCCGGGACAGTGAAGCTTTCTTT
CASSQDRRDSEAFF
>TRBD2|few|TRBV27|TRBJ2-1
TGTGCCAGCAGTTTGGCTAGCGGGGGGAAGCCAGGGGAGTTCTTC
CASSLASGGKPGEFF
>NA|few|TRBV10-2|TRBJ2-1
TGCGCCAGCACCAACAGGGTTTTGAATGAGCAGTTCTTC
CASTNRVLNEQFF
>TRBD1|NA|TRBV29-1|TRBJ1-2
TGCAGCGTCGCTGGACAGGACTATGGCTACACCTTC
CSVAGQDYGYTF
>TRBD1|few|TRBV28|TRBJ1-3
TGTGCCAGCAGTTCCCCCACTCCGGGACAGGGTGGTGGAAACACCATATATTTT
CASSSPTPGQGGGNTIYF
>NA|NA|TRBV6-5|TRBJ1-3
TGTGCCAGCAGTTACTCGGGGTCTGGAAACACCATATATTTT
CASSYSGSGNTIYF